This T cell receptor beta chain was documented in a study of shared clonotypes between healthy human individuals. A remark on this clone: Additional DNA sequences in this sample encode the identical CDR3.

V gave up 5 bases and J gave up 6 bases; unmatched junction bases: 10. Germline-derived CDR1 and CDR2 are SGHAT and FQNNGV. The CDR3 covers 15 residues. Researchers divided each subset's genomic DNA evenly across several immunoSEQ plates. Profiling relied on immunoSEQ multiplex PCR, and the TCRdb table lists in-frame clones only, not all of them. The sample carries about 490,000 clones, 70% to 85% recorded once. Sequences were obtained from PBMCs. This receptor was taken from a woman aged 40 to 50 in good health. Some clones in this sample may be carry-over from other donors' samples. The chain is built from TRBV11-2 and TRBJ1-5; 7 nucleotides agree with TRBD1. In DNA form, the CDR3 reads TGTGCCAGCAGCCACGGGACAGACGCGAGTCAGCCCCAGCATTTT. Residues: CASSHGTDASQPQHF.